This T cell receptor (beta chain) appears in the sequencing data of a study of T cells after yellow fever vaccination. Study in general: Preparation used SMART-Seq v4 Ultra Low Input for the low-cell-number fractions.

TCRdb passed the 5' RACE reads through MiXCR, listing each CDR3 protein once. The data hold a few hundred thousand distinct CDR3 sequences, with roughly 7.2% observed a single time. Trimming took off 6 bases at V and 4 bases at J, with 15 bases between the two ends. The CDR3 is 13 amino acids. CDR1 and CDR2 from the germline V gene are DFQATT and SNEGSKA (reference sequence). This specimen consisted of CD4+ T cells sorted from PBMCs, obtained 15 days after the yellow fever booster vaccination. The chain recombines TRBV20-1 with TRBJ1-1, with D perhaps TRBD1 (6 bases). The receptor was derived from a man between 25 and 39 years old who received the YFV17D yellow fever vaccine. The CDR3: CSANRVIGTEAFF. CDR3 nucleotides: TGCAGTGCGAACAGGGTTATCGGCACTGAAGCTTTCTTT.